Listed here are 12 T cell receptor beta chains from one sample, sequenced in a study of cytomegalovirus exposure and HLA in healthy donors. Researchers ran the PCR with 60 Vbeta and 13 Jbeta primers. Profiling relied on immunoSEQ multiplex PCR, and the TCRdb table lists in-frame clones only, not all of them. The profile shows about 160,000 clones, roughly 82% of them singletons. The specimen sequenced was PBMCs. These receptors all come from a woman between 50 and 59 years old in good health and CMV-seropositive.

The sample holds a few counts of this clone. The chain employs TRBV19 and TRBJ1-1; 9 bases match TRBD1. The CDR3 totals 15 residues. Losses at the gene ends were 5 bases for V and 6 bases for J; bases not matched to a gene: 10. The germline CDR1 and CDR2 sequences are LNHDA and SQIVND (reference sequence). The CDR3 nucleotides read TGTGCCAGTAGTCGCGGGGACAGGGAGGATCCTGAAGCTTTCTTT. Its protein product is CASSRGDREDPEAFF.

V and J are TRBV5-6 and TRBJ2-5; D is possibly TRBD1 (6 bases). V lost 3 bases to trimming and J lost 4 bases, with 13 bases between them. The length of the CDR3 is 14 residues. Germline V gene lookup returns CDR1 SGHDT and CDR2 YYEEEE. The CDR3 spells CASSSPSRGETQYF. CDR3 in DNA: TGTGCCAGCAGCTCACCCAGCAGGGGAGAGACCCAGTACTTC.

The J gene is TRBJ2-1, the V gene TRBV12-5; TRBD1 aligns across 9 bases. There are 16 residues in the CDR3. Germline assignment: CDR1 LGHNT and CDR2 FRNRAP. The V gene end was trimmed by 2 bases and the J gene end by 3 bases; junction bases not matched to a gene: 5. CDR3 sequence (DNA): TGTGCTAGTGGTTTGACCCGGACAGGGGTCTACAATGAGCAGTTCTTC. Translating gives CASGLTRTGVYNEQFF.

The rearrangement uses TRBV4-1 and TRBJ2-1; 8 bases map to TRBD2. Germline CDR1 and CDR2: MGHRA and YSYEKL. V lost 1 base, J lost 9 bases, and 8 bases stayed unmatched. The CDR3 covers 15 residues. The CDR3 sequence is CASSQGGTGRGEQFF. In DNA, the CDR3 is TGCGCCAGCAGCCAAGGTGGGACCGGGAGGGGTGAGCAGTTCTTC.

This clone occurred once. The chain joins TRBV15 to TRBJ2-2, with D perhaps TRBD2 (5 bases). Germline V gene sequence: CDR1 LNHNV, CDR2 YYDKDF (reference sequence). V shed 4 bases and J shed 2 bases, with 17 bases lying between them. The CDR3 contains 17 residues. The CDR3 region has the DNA TGTGCCACCAGCACTTTTCCGGGAACAGATAACACCGGGGAGCTGTTTTTT. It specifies CATSTFPGTDNTGELFF.

The CDR3 here is CASSEQGAGTGELFF. In DNA, the CDR3 is TGTGCCAGCAGTGAACAGGGGGCAGGCACCGGGGAGCTGTTTTTT. This sequence joins TRBV2 and TRBJ2-2; 8 bases line up with TRBD1. The CDR3 totals 15 residues. The V and J ends lost 2 bases and 4 bases, in that order; junction bases with no gene match: 3. Germline assignment: CDR1 SNHLY and CDR2 FYNNEI.

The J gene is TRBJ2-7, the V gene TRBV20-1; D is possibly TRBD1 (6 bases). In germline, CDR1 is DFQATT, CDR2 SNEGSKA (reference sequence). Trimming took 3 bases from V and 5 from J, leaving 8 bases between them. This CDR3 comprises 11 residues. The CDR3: CSARRGNEQYF. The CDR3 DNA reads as TGCAGTGCTAGGAGGGGGAACGAGCAGTACTTC.

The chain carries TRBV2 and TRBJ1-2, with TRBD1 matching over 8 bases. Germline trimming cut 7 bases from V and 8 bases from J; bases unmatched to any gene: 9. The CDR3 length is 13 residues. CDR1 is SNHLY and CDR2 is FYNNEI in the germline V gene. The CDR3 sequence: CASNLDRAGGYTF. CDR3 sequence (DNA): TGTGCCAGCAACTTGGACAGGGCGGGCGGCTACACCTTC.

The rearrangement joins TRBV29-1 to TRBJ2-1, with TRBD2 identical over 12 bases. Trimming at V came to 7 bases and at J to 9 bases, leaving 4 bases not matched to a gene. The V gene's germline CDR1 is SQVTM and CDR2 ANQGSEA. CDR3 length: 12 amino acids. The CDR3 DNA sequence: TGCAGCGCGGGGGGACTAGCGGGTGAGCAGTTCTTC. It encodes CSAGGLAGEQFF.

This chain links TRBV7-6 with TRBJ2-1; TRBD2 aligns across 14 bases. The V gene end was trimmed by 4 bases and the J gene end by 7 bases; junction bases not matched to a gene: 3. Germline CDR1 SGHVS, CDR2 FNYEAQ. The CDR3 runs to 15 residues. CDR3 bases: TGTGCCAGCAGCTCCAGACTAGCGGGGGGGAATGAGCAGTTCTTC. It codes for CASSSRLAGGNEQFF.

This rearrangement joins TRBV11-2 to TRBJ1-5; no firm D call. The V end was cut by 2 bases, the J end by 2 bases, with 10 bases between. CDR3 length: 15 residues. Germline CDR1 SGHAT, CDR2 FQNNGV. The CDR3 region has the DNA TGTGCCAGCAGCTTAAGTCCGGGTGGCAATCAGCCCCAGCATTTT. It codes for CASSLSPGGNQPQHF. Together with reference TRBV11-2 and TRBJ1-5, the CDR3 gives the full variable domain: EAGVAQSPRYKIIEKRQSVAFWCNPISGHATLYWYQQILGQGPKLLIQFQNNGVVDDSQLPKDRFSAERLKGVDSTLKIQPAKLEDSAVYLCASSLSPGGNQPQHFGDGTRLSIL.

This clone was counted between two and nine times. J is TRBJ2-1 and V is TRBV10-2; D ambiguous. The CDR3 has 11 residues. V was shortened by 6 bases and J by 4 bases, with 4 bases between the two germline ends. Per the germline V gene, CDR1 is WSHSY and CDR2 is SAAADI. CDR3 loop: CASRSYNEQFF. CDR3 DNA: TGCGCCAGCAGATCTTACAATGAGCAGTTCTTC.